Below are 29 T cell receptor beta chains sequenced from a single sample in a study of blood T cell repertoires in COVID-19. Profiling relied on immunoSEQ multiplex PCR, and the TCRdb table lists in-frame clones only, not all of them. The table shows 200,000 to 250,000 clones, with more than 80% occurring only once. Sequenced: peripheral blood. These receptor sequences come from a man aged 30-40 years with COVID-19, enrolled during active disease.

The V gene is TRBV19, the J gene TRBJ2-3, with TRBD1 matching over 9 bases. V shed 4 bases and J 4 bases; nucleotides not matched to a gene: 3. The germline CDR1 and CDR2 sequences are LNHDA and SQIVND (reference sequence). The CDR3 is made up of 14 amino acids. The CDR3 sequence: CASSKRQGADTQYF. The CDR3 DNA reads as TGTGCCAGTAGTAAGAGACAGGGGGCAGATACGCAGTATTTT.

V usage is TRBV9 and J usage is TRBJ2-1; 7 bases are shared with TRBD1. V shed 0 bases, J shed 6 bases, and the junction held 3 bases outside the gene matches. Per germline, CDR1 SGDLS and CDR2 YYNGEE. The CDR3 totals 14 residues. DNA of the CDR3: TGTGCCAGCAGCGTAGGACAGGGATCCAATGAGCAGTTCTTC. Translation gives CASSVGQGSNEQFF.

V and J are TRBV24-1 and TRBJ2-1; TRBD2 is a possible D gene (5 bases). The V end lost 1 base, the J end lost 9 bases, and 15 bases lay between the germline ends. The CDR3 length is 15 residues. The germline CDR1 and CDR2 sequences are KGHDR and SFDVKD. The CDR3 reads CATSDFPGEAAEQFF. The CDR3 region has the DNA TGTGCCACCAGTGATTTTCCTGGGGAAGCGGCTGAGCAGTTCTTC.

The chain recombines TRBV6-2 or TRBV6-3 with TRBJ2-7; TRBD1 is a possible D gene (6 bases). Germline V gene sequence: CDR1 MNHEY, CDR2 SVGEGT. The CDR3 totals 16 residues. Trimming stripped 4 bases from V and 2 bases from J, with 18 bases between. The CDR3 spells CASSSGTSFSPYEQYF. As DNA, the CDR3 is TGTGCCAGCAGTTCCGGGACATCTTTTTCCCCCTACGAGCAGTACTTC.

V and J are TRBV6-5 and TRBJ2-7; D possibly corresponds to TRBD1 (5 bases). The CDR3 extends over 14 amino acids. In germline, CDR1 is MNHEY, CDR2 SVGAGI. V was clipped by 7 bases and J by 1 base, with 14 bases between them. Here the CDR3 DNA reads TGTGCCAGCACCGATCCTGACAGTTCCTACGAGCAGTACTTC. This encodes CASTDPDSSYEQYF.

This chain connects TRBV27 to TRBJ1-3, with D hard to call. V lost 0 bases, J lost 3 bases, and 18 bases lay in between. Germline assignment: CDR1 MNHEY and CDR2 SMNVEV (reference sequence). The length of the CDR3 is 18 residues. In DNA form, the CDR3 reads TGTGCCAGCAGTTTATCCATGAACACCATGGGCTTTGGAAACACCATATATTTT. Its translation is CASSLSMNTMGFGNTIYF.

J is TRBJ2-7 and V is TRBV3-1 (or the pseudogene TRBV3-2); no reliable D call. Germline V CDR1 and CDR2: LGHDT, YNNKEL (reference sequence). The V gene lost 4 bases and the J gene lost 3 bases, with 10 bases spanning the gap. This CDR3 is 13 amino acids long. CDR3 residues: CASSLAPIYEQYF. In nucleotides, the CDR3 is TGTGCCAGCAGCCTCGCCCCTATCTACGAGCAGTACTTC.

This chain's CDR3 is CASTRSYNEQFF. The CDR3 region has the DNA TGTGCCAGCACCAGATCCTACAATGAGCAGTTCTTC. The chain carries TRBV12-3 or TRBV12-4 and TRBJ2-1; D unresolved. Trimming shortened V by 7 bases and J by 1 base, and 5 bases separated the two germline ends. The CDR3 sequence is 12 residues long.

This rearrangement joins TRBV13 to TRBJ1-6; D is uncertain. Trimming left V 2 bases short and J 6 bases short, with 5 bases between. Germline V CDR1 and CDR2: PRHDT, FYEKMQ (reference sequence). The CDR3 consists of 13 residues. Written as DNA, the CDR3 is TGTGCCAGCAGCTTAACGGGTAATTCACCCCTCCACTTT. Amino acid sequence: CASSLTGNSPLHF.

The rearrangement uses TRBV5-6 and TRBJ1-6, with 11 bases identical to TRBD1. This CDR3 is 16 amino acids long. CDR1 and CDR2 (germline): SGHDT, YYEEEE. Trimming took 4 bases from V and 10 from J; bases not matched to a gene: 10. The chain's CDR3 is CASSHRDRGVGSPLHF. CDR3 DNA: TGTGCCAGCAGCCATCGGGACAGGGGGGTGGGCTCACCCCTCCACTTT.

Notes on this clone: Other nucleotide sequences from this sample produce the same CDR3. The CDR3 protein is CASSPGQLNTEAFF. The CDR3 bases are TGTGCCAGCTCACCAGGACAGCTGAACACTGAAGCTTTCTTT. The chain couples TRBV18 to TRBJ1-1; maybe TRBD1 (6 bases). CDR1 is KGHSH, CDR2 LQKENI, per germline. This CDR3 spans 14 amino acids. V lost 2 bases to trimming and J lost 0 bases, with 7 bases between them.

The rearrangement joins TRBV3-1 (or the pseudogene TRBV3-2) to TRBJ2-7, with a possible D match to TRBD2 (5 bases). The CDR3 is 15 residues long. The germline CDR1 and CDR2 sequences are LGHDT and YNNKEL (reference sequence). V was cut by 1 base and J by 5 bases, with 15 bases left in between. The CDR3 DNA is TGTGCCAGCAGCCAAGGAGGTGGGAGTTCCAACGAGCAGTACTTC. It translates to CASSQGGGSSNEQYF.

The chain couples TRBV5-1 to TRBJ2-7; 10 positions agree with TRBD2. The CDR3 loop spans 16 amino acids. Germline CDR1 SGHRS, CDR2 YFSETQ. V dropped 3 bases and J dropped 1; count of bases not matched to a gene: 7. This CDR3 reads CASSSNSGGPSYEQYF. In DNA, the CDR3 is TGCGCCAGCAGCTCAAATAGCGGGGGGCCTTCCTACGAGCAGTACTTC.

This clone was picked up one time. The chain links TRBV9 to TRBJ1-2; 11 bases are shared with TRBD1. V shed 3 bases and J 8 bases; nucleotides not matched to a gene: 9. CDR1 is SGDLS, CDR2 YYNGEE, per germline. This CDR3 spans 15 amino acids. The CDR3 region is CASSAGGQGAGGYTF. For the CDR3, the DNA is TGTGCCAGCAGCGCGGGTGGACAGGGGGCGGGCGGCTACACCTTC. The full variable domain, rest sourced from reference TRBV9 and TRBJ1-2, is DSGVTQTPKHLITATGQRVTLRCSPRSGDLSVYWYQQSLDQGLQFLIQYYNGEERAKGNILERFSAQQFPDLHSELNLSSLELGDSALYFCASSAGGQGAGGYTFGSGTRLTVV.

V gene TRBV27 combines with J gene TRBJ2-1, with 7 bases lining up with TRBD2. From germline, CDR1 is MNHEY and CDR2 SMNVEV (reference sequence). With 3 bases clipped from V and 5 bases from J, the junction kept 4 bases outside the gene matches. The CDR3 is 14 amino acids. This CDR3 reads CASSFLGGNNEQFF. CDR3 DNA: TGTGCCAGCAGTTTCCTGGGAGGGAACAATGAGCAGTTCTTC.

The chain couples TRBV5-4 to TRBJ2-2, with D unclear. The CDR3 runs 16 residues. Germline V lookup: CDR1 SGHNT, CDR2 YYREEE (reference sequence). Trimming cost V 0 bases and J 0 bases, with 9 bases left between them. The CDR3 loop is CASSLGADTNTGELFF. The CDR3 DNA is TGTGCCAGCAGCTTGGGGGCCGACACGAACACCGGGGAGCTGTTTTTT.

In nucleotides, the CDR3 is TGTGCCAGCATTCTCCTCGTTTCCTTGGGACAGGGGATACACTATGGCTACACCTTC. It is translated as CASILLVSLGQGIHYGYTF. The chain has TRBV3-1 (or the pseudogene TRBV3-2) and TRBJ1-2, with TRBD1 matching 10 bases. This CDR3 comprises 19 residues. Germline values: CDR1 LGHDT, CDR2 YNNKEL (reference sequence). V shed 7 bases, J shed 3 bases, and the junction held 20 bases outside the gene matches.

This clone was observed a single time. The CDR3 DNA sequence: TGTGCCACTATGGGAACAGGGACCTTCGGTCAGCCCCAGCATTTT. This gives the protein CATMGTGTFGQPQHF. The V call is TRBV19, the J call TRBJ1-5, with a tentative D call TRBD1 (6 bases). The V end lost 10 bases, the J end lost 6 bases, and 22 bases lay between the germline ends. Germline CDR1 LNHDA, CDR2 SQIVND (reference sequence). The CDR3 extends over 15 amino acids.

The gene calls are TRBV28 and TRBJ1-2, with 11 bases matching TRBD1. The V and J ends lost 5 bases and 6 bases, in that order; junction bases with no gene match: 14. The CDR3 consists of 17 residues. Germline assignment: CDR1 MDHEN and CDR2 SYDVKM. The CDR3 reads CASSPLPPGTGGDGYTF. The CDR3 nucleotides are TGTGCCAGCAGTCCTTTACCCCCCGGGACAGGGGGAGATGGCTACACCTTC.

In its sample, this clone was seen once. The gene calls are TRBV27 and TRBJ1-2; 7 bases fit TRBD1. The CDR3 is 13 amino acids. The V gene's germline CDR1 is MNHEY and CDR2 SMNVEV (reference sequence). V lost 4 bases to trimming and J lost 4 bases; unmatched junction nucleotides: 3. Here the CDR3 reads CASSSWTGYGYTF. CDR3 DNA: TGTGCCAGCAGTTCGTGGACAGGCTATGGCTACACCTTC.

CDR3 coding DNA: TGCAGCGTTGAAGGTAAACAGGGGGCGTACTATGGCTACACCTTC. Translated: CSVEGKQGAYYGYTF. The J gene is TRBJ1-2, the V gene TRBV29-1, with 9 bases aligning to TRBD1. J gave up 3 bases and V 1 base, and 6 bases lay outside the gene matches. The CDR3 spans 15 residues. Germline values: CDR1 SQVTM, CDR2 ANQGSEA.

This clone has only one observation. The chain recombines TRBV19 with TRBJ2-1, with TRBD2 matching 11 bases. Germline lookup yields CDR1 LNHDA and CDR2 SQIVND (reference sequence). The trim removed 3 bases at V and 9 bases at J, leaving 10 bases unmatched. This CDR3 is 16 amino acids long. The CDR3 protein is CASSMRTSGRHGEQFF. CDR3 nucleotides: TGTGCCAGTAGTATGAGGACTAGCGGGCGCCACGGTGAGCAGTTCTTC.

This sequence joins TRBV14 and TRBJ2-3; 8 bases are a match to TRBD2. V gave up 2 bases and J gave up 0 bases; unmatched junction bases: 10. Germline CDR1 is SGHDN and CDR2 is FVKESK. The CDR3 sequence is 18 residues long. The CDR3, as DNA: TGTGCCAGCAGCCAACCCTCAATAGCGGGGCCTAGCACAGATACGCAGTATTTT. Translation gives CASSQPSIAGPSTDTQYF.

This clone was seen a single time. The J gene is TRBJ2-1, the V gene TRBV19; 8 bases are a match to TRBD2. The CDR3 totals 15 residues. V was pared by 5 bases and J by 3 bases, with 6 bases of the junction left unmatched. The germline V gene has CDR1 LNHDA and CDR2 SQIVND (reference sequence). CDR3 loop: CASSAPGLVYNEQFF. The CDR3 DNA is TGTGCCAGTAGTGCCCCGGGACTAGTCTACAATGAGCAGTTCTTC.

This rearrangement joins TRBV28 to TRBJ1-5; no clear D gene. The germline gives CDR1 MDHEN, CDR2 SYDVKM. Trimming stripped 1 base from V and 3 bases from J, with 7 bases between. This CDR3 has 14 amino acids. DNA for the CDR3: TGTGCCAGCAGTTTATTAGCAAACAATCAGCCCCAGCATTTT. Its protein product is CASSLLANNQPQHF.

The chain is built from TRBV24-1 and TRBJ1-1; TRBD1 agrees at 7 bases. V shed 1 base, J shed 8 bases, and the junction held 12 bases outside the gene matches. CDR3 length equals 16 residues. CDR1 and CDR2 (germline): KGHDR, SFDVKD. Written as DNA, the CDR3 is TGTGCCACCAGTGATTTATACAGGGGAGTGGGGCACGAAGCTTTCTTT. It yields the protein CATSDLYRGVGHEAFF.

On this clone itself: Other DNA sequences in the same sample also yield this CDR3. The chain combines TRBV30 with TRBJ2-7; 7 nucleotides match TRBD2. The V gene's germline CDR1 is GTSNPN and CDR2 SVGIG (reference sequence). J was trimmed by 2 bases and V by 2 bases; bases with no gene match: 9. This CDR3 region has 15 residues. The CDR3 DNA reads TGTGCCTGGAGTCTACGGCCTAGCGGAACCTACGAGCAGTACTTC. Protein product: CAWSLRPSGTYEQYF.

This clone was seen a few times. V and J are TRBV28 and TRBJ1-2; tentative D call: TRBD1 (6 bases). This CDR3 region has 13 residues. Trimming left V 11 bases short and J 0 bases short, with 13 bases between. From germline, CDR1 is MDHEN and CDR2 SYDVKM. The CDR3 DNA sequence: TGTGCCGGGGGGGCAGATCCTAACTATGGCTACACCTTC. Translation gives CAGGADPNYGYTF.

This clone has just a few counts. The rearrangement links TRBV28 to TRBJ1-2; D possibly corresponds to TRBD1 (5 bases). Germline V lookup: CDR1 MDHEN, CDR2 SYDVKM. This CDR3 spans 12 amino acids. V dropped 6 bases and J dropped 2 bases, with 7 bases sitting between them. The chain's CDR3 is CASRGRNYGYTF. For the CDR3, the DNA is TGTGCCAGCAGGGGGCGGAACTATGGCTACACCTTC.